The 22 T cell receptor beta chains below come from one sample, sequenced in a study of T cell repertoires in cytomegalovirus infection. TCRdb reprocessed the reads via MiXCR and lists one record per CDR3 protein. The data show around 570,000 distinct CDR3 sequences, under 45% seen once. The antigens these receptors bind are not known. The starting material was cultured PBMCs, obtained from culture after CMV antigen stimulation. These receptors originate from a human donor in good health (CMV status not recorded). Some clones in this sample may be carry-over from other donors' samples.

DNA of the CDR3: TGCAGCCCCCGAGATGATGGGGCTGCAACTAATGAAAAACTGTTTTTT. Its protein product is CSPRDDGAATNEKLFF. The chain couples TRBV20-1 to TRBJ1-4; the D gene is possibly TRBD1 (5 bases). This CDR3 comprises 16 residues. Germline V gene sequence: CDR1 DFQATT, CDR2 SNEGSKA (reference sequence).

CDR3 region: CASSLGGLSNSPLHF. The CDR3 coding sequence is TGTGCCAGCAGTCTAGGGGGCCTGTCGAATTCACCCCTCCACTTT. The chain employs TRBV7-2 and TRBJ1-6; 7 nucleotides match TRBD1. Losses at the gene ends were 6 bases for V and 7 bases for J; bases not matched to a gene: 9. The CDR3 covers 15 residues. From germline, CDR1 is SGHTA and CDR2 FQGNSA.

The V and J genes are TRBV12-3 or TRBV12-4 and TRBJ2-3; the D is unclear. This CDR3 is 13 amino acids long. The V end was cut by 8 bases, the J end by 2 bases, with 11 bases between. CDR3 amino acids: CASGASHTDTQYF. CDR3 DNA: TGTGCCAGCGGTGCTAGTCACACAGATACGCAGTATTTT.

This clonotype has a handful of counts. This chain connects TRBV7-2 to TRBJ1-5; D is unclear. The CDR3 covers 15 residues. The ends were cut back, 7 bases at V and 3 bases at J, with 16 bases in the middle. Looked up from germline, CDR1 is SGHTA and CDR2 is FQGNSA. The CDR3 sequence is CASTLTGGYNQPQHF. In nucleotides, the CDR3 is TGTGCCAGCACCCTAACGGGCGGTTACAATCAGCCCCAGCATTTT. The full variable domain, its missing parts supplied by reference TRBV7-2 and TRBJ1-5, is GAGVSQSPSNKVTEKGKDVELRCDPISGHTALYWYRQSLGQGLEFLIYFQGNSAPDKSGLPSDRFSAERTGGSVSTLTIQRTQQEDSAVYLCASTLTGGYNQPQHFGDGTRLSIL.

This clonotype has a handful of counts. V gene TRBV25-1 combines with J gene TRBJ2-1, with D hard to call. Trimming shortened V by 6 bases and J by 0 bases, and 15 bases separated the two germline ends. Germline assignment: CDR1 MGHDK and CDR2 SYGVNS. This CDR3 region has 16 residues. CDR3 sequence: CASRPSGDSSYNEQFF. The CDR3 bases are TGTGCCAGCAGACCTAGTGGCGATAGCTCCTACAATGAGCAGTTCTTC.

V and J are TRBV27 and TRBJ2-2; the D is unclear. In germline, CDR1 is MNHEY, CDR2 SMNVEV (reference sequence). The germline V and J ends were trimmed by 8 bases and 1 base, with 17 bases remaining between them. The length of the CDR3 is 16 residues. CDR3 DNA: TGTGCCAGCGGTCTGAGTCCCCCTGGGAACACCGGGGAGCTGTTTTTT. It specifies CASGLSPPGNTGELFF.

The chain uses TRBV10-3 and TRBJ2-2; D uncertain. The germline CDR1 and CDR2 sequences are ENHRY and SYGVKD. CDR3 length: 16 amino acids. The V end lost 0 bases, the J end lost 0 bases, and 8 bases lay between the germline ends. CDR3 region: CAISESAQANTGELFF. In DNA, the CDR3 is TGTGCCATCAGTGAGTCGGCGCAGGCGAACACCGGGGAGCTGTTTTTT.

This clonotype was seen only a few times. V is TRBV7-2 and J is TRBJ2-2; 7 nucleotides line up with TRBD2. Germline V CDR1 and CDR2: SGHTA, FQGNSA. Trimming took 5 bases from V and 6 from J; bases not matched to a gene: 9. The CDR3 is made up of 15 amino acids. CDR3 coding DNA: TGTGCCAGCAGCCGGCGGGGGAGGGCCCCCGGGGAGCTGTTTTTT. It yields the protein CASSRRGRAPGELFF.

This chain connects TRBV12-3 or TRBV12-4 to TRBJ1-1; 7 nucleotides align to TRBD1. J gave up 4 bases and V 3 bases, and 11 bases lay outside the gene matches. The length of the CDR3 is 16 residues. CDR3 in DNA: TGTGCCAGCAGTTTTTCCTCAGCGACAGGGAGCACTGAAGCTTTCTTT. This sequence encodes CASSFSSATGSTEAFF.

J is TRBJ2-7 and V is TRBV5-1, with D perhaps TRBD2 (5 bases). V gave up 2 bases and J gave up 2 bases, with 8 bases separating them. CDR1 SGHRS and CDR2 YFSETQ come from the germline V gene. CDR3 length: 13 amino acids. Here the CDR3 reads CASSLEGTYEQYF. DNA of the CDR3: TGCGCCAGCAGCTTAGAGGGTACCTACGAGCAGTACTTC.

For the CDR3, the DNA is TGTGCCAGCAGTTACCCCAGAAGCACAGATACGCAGTATTTT. It encodes CASSYPRSTDTQYF. The chain has TRBV6-6 and TRBJ2-3; D remains unclear. This CDR3 has 14 amino acids. Trimming shortened V by 2 bases and J by 0 bases, and 6 bases separated the two germline ends. Looked up from germline, CDR1 is MNHNY and CDR2 is SVGAGI (reference sequence).

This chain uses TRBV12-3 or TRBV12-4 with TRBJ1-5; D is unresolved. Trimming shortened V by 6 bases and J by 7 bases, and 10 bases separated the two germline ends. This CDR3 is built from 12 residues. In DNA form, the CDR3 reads TGTGCCAGCAGCCCTGATGTCCAGCCCCAGCATTTT. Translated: CASSPDVQPQHF.

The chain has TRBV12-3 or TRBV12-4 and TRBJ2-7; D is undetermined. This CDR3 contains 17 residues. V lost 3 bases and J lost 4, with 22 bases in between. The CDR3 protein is CASSLNRSPSLRYEQYF. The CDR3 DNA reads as TGTGCCAGCAGTTTGAATCGTAGTCCCAGCCTCCGGTACGAGCAGTACTTC.

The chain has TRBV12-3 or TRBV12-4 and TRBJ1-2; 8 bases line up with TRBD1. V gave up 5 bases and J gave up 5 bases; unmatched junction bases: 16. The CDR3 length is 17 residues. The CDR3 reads CASSRSIPGQGLYGYTF. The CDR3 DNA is TGTGCCAGCAGTCGCTCAATACCCGGACAGGGATTGTATGGCTACACCTTC.

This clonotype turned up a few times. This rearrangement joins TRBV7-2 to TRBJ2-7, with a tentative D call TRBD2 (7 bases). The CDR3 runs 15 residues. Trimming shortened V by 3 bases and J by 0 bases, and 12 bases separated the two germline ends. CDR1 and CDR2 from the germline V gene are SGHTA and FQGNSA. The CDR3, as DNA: TGTGCCAGCAGCTTTCGGGGGGCCCTCTCCTACGAGCAGTACTTC. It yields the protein CASSFRGALSYEQYF.

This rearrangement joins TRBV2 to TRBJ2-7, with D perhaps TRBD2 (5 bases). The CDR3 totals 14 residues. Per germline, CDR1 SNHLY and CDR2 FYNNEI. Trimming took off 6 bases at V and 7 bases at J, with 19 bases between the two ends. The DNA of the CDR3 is TGTGCCAGCAGGGAGCCGGGTTCGGGAAGGGAGCAGTACTTC. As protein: CASREPGSGREQYF.

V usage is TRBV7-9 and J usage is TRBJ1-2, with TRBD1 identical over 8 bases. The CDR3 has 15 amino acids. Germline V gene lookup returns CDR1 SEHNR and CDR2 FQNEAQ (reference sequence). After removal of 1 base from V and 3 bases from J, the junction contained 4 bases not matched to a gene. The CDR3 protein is CASSLVGQGDYGYTF. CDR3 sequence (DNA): TGTGCCAGCAGCTTAGTCGGACAGGGAGACTATGGCTACACCTTC.

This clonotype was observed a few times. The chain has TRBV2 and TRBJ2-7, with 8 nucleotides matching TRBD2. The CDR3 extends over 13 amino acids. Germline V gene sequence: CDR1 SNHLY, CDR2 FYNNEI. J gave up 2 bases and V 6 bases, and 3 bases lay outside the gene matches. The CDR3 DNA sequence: TGTGCCAGCAGACTAGCGGAGGCCTACGAGCAGTACTTC. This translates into CASRLAEAYEQYF. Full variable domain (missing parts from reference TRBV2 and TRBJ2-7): EPEVTQTPSHQVTQMGQEVILRCVPISNHLYFYWYRQILGQKVEFLVSFYNNEISEKSEIFDDQFSVERPDGSNFTLKIRSTKLEDSAMYFCASRLAEAYEQYFGPGTRLTVT.

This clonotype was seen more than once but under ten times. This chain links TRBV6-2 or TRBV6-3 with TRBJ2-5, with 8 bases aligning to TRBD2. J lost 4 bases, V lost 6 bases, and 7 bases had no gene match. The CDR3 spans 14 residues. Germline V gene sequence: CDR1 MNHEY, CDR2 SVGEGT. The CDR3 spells CASRRSGGPETQYF. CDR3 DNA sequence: TGTGCCAGCAGAAGGAGCGGGGGACCAGAGACCCAGTACTTC.

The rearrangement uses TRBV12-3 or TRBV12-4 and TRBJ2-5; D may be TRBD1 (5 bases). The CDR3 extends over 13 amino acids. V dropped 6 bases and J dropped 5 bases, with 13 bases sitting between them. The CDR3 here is CASSQGVEETQYF. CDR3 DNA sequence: TGTGCCAGCAGCCAAGGGGTAGAGGAGACCCAGTACTTC.

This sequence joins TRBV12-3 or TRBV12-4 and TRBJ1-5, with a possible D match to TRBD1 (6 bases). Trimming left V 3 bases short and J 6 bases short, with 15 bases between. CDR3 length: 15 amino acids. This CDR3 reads CASSFPPGEGQPQHF. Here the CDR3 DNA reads TGTGCCAGCAGTTTCCCCCCAGGGGAGGGTCAGCCCCAGCATTTT.

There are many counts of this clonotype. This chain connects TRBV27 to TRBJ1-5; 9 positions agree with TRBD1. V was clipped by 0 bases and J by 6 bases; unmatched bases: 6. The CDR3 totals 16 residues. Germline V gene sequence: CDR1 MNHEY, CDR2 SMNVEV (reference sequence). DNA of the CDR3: TGTGCCAGCAGTTTATCCCCGGACAGGGGAGGTCAGCCCCAGCATTTT. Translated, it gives CASSLSPDRGGQPQHF.